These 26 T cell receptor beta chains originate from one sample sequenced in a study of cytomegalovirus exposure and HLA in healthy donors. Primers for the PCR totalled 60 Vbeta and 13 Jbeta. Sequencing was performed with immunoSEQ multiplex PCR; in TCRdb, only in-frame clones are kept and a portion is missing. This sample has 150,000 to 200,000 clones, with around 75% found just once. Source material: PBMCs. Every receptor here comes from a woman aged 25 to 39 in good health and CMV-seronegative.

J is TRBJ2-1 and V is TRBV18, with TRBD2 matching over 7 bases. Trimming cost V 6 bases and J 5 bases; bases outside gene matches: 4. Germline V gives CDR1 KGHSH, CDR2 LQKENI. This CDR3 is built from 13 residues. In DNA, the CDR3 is TGTGCCAGCTCCCGACTAGCAGACAATGAGCAGTTCTTC. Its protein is CASSRLADNEQFF.

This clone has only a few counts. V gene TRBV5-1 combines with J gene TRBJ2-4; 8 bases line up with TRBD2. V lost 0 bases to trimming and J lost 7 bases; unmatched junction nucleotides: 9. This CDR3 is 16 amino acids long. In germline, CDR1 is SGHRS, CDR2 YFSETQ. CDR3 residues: CASSLAPSGGENIQYF. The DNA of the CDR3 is TGCGCCAGCAGCTTGGCCCCAAGCGGGGGAGAGAACATTCAGTACTTC.

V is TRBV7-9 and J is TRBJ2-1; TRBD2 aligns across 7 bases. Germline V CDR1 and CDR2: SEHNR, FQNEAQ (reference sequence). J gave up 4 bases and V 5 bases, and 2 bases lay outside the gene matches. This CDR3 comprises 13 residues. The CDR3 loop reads CASSISGYNEQFF. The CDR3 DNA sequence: TGTGCCAGCAGCATTAGCGGGTACAATGAGCAGTTCTTC.

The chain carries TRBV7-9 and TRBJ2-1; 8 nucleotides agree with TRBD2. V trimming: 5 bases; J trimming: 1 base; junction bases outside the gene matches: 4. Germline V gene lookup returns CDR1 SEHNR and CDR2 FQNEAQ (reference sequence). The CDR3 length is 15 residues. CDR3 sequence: CASSLERGSYNEQFF. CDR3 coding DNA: TGTGCCAGCAGCCTGGAGCGGGGGTCCTACAATGAGCAGTTCTTC. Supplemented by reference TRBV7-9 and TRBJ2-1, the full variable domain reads DTGVSQNPRHKITKRGQNVTFRCDPISEHNRLYWYRQTLGQGPEFLTYFQNEAQLEKSRLLSDRFSAERPKGSFSTLEIQRTEQGDSAMYLCASSLERGSYNEQFFGPGTRLTVL.

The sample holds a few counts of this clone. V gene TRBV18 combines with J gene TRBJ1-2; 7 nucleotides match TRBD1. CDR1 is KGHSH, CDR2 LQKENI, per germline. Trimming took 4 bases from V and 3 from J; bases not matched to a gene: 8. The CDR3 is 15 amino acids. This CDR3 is CASSLASGTDYGYTF. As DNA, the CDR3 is TGTGCCAGCTCACTCGCCTCCGGGACAGACTATGGCTACACCTTC.

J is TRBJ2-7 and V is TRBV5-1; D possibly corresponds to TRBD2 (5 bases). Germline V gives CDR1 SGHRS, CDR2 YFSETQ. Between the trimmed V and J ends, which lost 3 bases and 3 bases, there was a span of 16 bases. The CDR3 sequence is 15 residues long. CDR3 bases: TGCGCCAGCAGCTACACTAGTTTGGCGAACTACGAGCAGTACTTC. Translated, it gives CASSYTSLANYEQYF.

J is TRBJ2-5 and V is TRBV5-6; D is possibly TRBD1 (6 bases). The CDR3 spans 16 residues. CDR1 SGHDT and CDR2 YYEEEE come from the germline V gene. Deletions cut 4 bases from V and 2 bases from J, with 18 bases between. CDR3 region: CASSQSTGANQETQYF. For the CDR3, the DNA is TGTGCCAGCAGCCAGTCGACAGGAGCTAATCAAGAGACCCAGTACTTC.

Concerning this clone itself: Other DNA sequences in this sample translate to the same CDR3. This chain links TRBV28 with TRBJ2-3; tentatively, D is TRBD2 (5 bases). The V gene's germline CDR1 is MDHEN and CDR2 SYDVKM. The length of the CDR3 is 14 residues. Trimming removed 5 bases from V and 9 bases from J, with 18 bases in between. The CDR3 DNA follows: TGTGCCAGCAGTGTACCCGTCGGGGAGAGAACGCAGTATTTT. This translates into CASSVPVGERTQYF.

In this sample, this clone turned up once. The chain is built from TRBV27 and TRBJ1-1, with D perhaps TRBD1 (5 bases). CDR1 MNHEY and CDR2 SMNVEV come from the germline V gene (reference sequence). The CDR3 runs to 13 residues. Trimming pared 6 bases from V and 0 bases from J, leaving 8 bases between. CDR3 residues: CASRYRMNTEAFF. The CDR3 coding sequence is TGTGCCAGCAGGTACAGGATGAACACTGAAGCTTTCTTT.

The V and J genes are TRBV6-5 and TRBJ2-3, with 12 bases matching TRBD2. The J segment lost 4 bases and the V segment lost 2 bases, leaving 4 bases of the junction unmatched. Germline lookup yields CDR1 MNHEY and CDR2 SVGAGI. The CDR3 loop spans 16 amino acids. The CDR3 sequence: CASSYRTSGNPDTQYF. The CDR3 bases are TGTGCCAGCAGTTACCGGACTAGCGGGAATCCAGATACGCAGTATTTT.

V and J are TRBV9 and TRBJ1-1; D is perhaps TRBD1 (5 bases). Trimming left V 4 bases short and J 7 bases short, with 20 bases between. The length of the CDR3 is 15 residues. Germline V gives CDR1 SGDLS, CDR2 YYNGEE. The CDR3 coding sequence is TGTGCCAGCAGCTCCAGCCCAGGGAAAGGGAATGAAGCTTTCTTT. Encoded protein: CASSSSPGKGNEAFF.

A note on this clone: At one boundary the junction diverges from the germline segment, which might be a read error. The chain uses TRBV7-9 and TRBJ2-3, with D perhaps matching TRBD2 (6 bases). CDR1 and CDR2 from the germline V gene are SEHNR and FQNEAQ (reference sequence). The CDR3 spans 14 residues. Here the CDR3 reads CASSLARKTDTQYF. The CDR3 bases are TGTGCCAGCAGCCTAGCGAGGAAAACAGATACGCAGTATTTT.

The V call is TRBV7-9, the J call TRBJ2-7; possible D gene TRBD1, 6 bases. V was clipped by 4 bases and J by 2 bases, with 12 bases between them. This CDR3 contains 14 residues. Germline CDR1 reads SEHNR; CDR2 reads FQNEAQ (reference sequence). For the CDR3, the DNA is TGTGCCAGCAGCTCCCCAGGGGTACCCTACGAGCAGTACTTC. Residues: CASSSPGVPYEQYF. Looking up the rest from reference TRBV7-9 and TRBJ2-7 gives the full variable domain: DTGVSQNPRHKITKRGQNVTFRCDPISEHNRLYWYRQTLGQGPEFLTYFQNEAQLEKSRLLSDRFSAERPKGSFSTLEIQRTEQGDSAMYLCASSSPGVPYEQYFGPGTRLTVT.

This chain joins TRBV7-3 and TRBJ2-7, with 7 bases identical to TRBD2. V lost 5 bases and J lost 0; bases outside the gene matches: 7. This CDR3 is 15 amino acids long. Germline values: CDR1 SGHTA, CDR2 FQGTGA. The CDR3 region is CASSQWGGSSYEQYF. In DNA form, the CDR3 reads TGTGCCAGCAGCCAATGGGGGGGAAGCTCCTACGAGCAGTACTTC.

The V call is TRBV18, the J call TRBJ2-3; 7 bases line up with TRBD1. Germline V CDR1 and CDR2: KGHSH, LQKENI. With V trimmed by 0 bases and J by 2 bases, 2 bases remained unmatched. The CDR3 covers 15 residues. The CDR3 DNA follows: TGTGCCAGCTCACCACCGGGACAGTACACAGATACGCAGTATTTT. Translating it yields CASSPPGQYTDTQYF.

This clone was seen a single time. The CDR3 bases are TGTGCCAGTAGTATTGTGCTAGGTTTTAGCAATCAGCCCCAGCATTTT. Translation gives CASSIVLGFSNQPQHF. The chain has TRBV19 and TRBJ1-5, with D unclear. V was pared by 3 bases and J by 0 bases, with 12 bases between. Germline CDR1 reads LNHDA; CDR2 reads SQIVND (reference sequence). There are 16 residues in the CDR3.

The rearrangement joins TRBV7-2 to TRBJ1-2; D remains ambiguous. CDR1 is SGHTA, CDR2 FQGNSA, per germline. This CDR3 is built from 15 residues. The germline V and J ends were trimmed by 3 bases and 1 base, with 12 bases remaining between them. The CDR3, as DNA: TGTGCCAGCAGCTTTAGCGGACCGATTAACTATGGCTACACCTTC. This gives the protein CASSFSGPINYGYTF. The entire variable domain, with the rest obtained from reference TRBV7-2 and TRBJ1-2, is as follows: GAGVSQSPSNKVTEKGKDVELRCDPISGHTALYWYRQSLGQGLEFLIYFQGNSAPDKSGLPSDRFSAERTGGSVSTLTIQRTQQEDSAVYLCASSFSGPINYGYTFGSGTRLTVV.

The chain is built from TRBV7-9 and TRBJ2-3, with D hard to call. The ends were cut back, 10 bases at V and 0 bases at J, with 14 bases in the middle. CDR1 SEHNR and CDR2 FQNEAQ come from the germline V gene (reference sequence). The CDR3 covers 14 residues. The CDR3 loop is CATSEDSSTDTQYF. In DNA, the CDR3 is TGTGCCACCTCTGAAGACTCCAGCACAGATACGCAGTATTTT.

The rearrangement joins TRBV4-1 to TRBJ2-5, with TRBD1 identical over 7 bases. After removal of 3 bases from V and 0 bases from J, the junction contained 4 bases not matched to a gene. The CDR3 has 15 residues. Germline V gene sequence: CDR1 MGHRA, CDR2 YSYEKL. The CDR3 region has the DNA TGCGCCAGCAGCCAGACAGGACAGGACCAAGAGACCCAGTACTTC. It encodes CASSQTGQDQETQYF.

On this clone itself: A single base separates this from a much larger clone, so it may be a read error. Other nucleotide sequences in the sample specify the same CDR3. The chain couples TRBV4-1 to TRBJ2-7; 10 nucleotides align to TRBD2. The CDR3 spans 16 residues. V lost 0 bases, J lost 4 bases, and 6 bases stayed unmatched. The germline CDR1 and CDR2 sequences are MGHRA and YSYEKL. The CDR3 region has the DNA TGCGCCAGCAGCCAAGATGCGGCTAGCGGGAGTTACGAGCAGTACTTC. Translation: CASSQDAASGSYEQYF.

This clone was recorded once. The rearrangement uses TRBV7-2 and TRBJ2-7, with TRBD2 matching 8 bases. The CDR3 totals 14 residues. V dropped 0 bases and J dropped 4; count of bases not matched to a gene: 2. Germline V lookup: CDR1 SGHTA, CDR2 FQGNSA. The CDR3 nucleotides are TGTGCCAGCAGCTTAGCGCGGGAGGCATACGAGCAGTACTTC. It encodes CASSLAREAYEQYF.

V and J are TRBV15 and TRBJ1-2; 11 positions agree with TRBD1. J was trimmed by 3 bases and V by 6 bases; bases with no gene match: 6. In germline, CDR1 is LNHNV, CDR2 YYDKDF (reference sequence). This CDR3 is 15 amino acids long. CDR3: CATRDRGRGDYGYTF. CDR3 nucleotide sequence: TGTGCCACCAGGGACAGGGGGCGAGGAGACTATGGCTACACCTTC. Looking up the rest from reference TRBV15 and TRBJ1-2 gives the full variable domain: DAMVIQNPRYQVTQFGKPVTLSCSQTLNHNVMYWYQQKSSQAPKLLFHYYDKDFNNEADTPDNFQSRRPNTSFCFLDIRSPGLGDTAMYLCATRDRGRGDYGYTFGSGTRLTVV.

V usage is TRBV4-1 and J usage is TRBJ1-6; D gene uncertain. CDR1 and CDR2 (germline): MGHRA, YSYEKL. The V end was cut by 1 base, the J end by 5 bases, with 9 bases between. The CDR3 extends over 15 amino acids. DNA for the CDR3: TGCGCCAGCAGCCAAGGGCGGGCTAATAATTCACCCCTCCACTTT. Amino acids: CASSQGRANNSPLHF.

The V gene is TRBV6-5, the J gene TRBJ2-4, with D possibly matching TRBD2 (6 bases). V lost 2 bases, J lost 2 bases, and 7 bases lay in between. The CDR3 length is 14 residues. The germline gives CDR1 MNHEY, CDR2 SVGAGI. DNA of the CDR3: TGTGCCAGCAGTTACGGAGGGACCAAAAACATTCAGTACTTC. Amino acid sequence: CASSYGGTKNIQYF.

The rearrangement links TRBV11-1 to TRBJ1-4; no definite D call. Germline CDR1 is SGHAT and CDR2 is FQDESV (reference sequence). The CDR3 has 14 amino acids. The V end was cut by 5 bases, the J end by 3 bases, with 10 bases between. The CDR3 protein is CASSRRRANEKLFF. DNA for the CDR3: TGTGCCAGCAGCCGTCGGCGGGCTAATGAAAAACTGTTTTTT.

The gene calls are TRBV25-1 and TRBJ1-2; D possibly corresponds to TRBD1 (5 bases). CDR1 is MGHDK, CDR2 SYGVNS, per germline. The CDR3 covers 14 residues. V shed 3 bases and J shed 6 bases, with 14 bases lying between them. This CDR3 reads CASSEGRAINGYTF. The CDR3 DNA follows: TGTGCCAGCAGTGAGGGCAGGGCAATAAATGGCTACACCTTC.